This TCR beta chain was captured by sequencing in a study of T cells expressing NK-cell markers (dated by TCRdb to about 2020). In the study overall: Under 10 donors provided sorted CD3+CD56+NKG2C+, CD3+CD56+NKG2C- and CD3+CD56-NKG2C+ T-cell subsets, whose TCR beta-chain repertoires were profiled. Among the eight sequenced donors, seven were HCMV-seropositive and one was HCMV-seronegative. The study sequenced eight donors, all healthy volunteers chosen at random: three men and five women. The libraries were sequenced on Illumina HiSeq 2000/2500, MiSeq or NextSeq, producing 2 x 150 bp reads. Results the study describes overall, beyond this receptor: In over five donors, the dominant CD3+CD56+NKG2C+ clonotypes were found to rank among the top 10 CD8+ clonotypes and to make up about 1.0-7.5% of CD8+ T cells. Whether the expanded NKG2C-expressing T cell clones were specific for HCMV antigens was left unclear. Those dominant clonotypes were again the most abundant among CD3+CD56-NKG2C+ cells in a few donors, at about 25-65%.

For this clonotype: Its antigen is currently not known.

Sequencing took place on an Illumina HiSeq 2000. The TCR beta cDNA libraries were made using 5'RACE template switching, a step that added both a universal primer site and unique molecular identifiers. Synthesis of cDNA was primed from the TCR beta constant segment and was followed by two consecutive PCR amplification steps. In the source study's methods: Reads were demultiplexed and grouped by UMI with MIGEC, and clonotypes were assembled and quantified with MiTCR. To exclude erroneous sequences, only TCR cDNA sequences supported by at least two reads were retained. The tcR package was used for downstream repertoire analysis, and clonotypes were matched between fractions using CDR3 nucleotide sequence together with V segment. VDJmatch was used to annotate antigen specificity against VDJdb, with one amino acid substitution allowed in CDR3. TCRdb reprocessed the reads and lists each CDR3 protein sequence as a single entry, with no DNA. Here the V and J calls rest on TCRdb's processing, not on the authors' analysis. The sample's records list hundreds of thousands of distinct CDR3 sequences. Of the sample, roughly 5.2% is held by the ten largest clones.

The CDR3 contains 13 residues, cysteine and phenylalanine counted. No DNA is recorded. CDR1 MGHDK and CDR2 SYGVNS are derived from the germline V gene. HCMV serostatus was determined by detecting HCMV-specific IgG in serum with a commercial ELISA kit. Ficoll density gradient centrifugation was used to isolate peripheral blood mononuclear cells from blood. Sequencing was performed on blood T cells: a sorted CD56 or NKG2C T cell subset, CD4+ or CD8+ T cells, or bulk PBMC T cells (not recorded which). Recombination joined TRBV25-1 with TRBJ1-6; the D call from TCRdb, TRBD1, cannot be confirmed without DNA. This sequence originates from a man aged 18-70 years in good health. The CDR3 corresponds to CASSEAGYSPLHF.